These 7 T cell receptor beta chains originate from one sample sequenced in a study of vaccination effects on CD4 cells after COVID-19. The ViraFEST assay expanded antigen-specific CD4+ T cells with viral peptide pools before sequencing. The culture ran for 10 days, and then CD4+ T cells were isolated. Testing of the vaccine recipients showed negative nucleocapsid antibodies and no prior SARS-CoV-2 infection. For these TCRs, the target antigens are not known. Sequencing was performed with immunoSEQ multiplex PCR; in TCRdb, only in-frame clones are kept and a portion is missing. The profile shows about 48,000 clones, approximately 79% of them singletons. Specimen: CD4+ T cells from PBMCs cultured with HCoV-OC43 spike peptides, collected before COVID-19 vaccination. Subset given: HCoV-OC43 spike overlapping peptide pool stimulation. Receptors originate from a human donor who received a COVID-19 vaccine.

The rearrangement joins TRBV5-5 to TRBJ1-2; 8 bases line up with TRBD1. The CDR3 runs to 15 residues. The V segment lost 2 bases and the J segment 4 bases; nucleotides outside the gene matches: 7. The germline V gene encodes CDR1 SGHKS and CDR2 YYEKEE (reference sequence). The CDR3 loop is CASSFSAGGVYGYTF. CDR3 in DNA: TGTGCCAGCAGCTTTTCGGCAGGGGGCGTCTATGGCTACACCTTC.

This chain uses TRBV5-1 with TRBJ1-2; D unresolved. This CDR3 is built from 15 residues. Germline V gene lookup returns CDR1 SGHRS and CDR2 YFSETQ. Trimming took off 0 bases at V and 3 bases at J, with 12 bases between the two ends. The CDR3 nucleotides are TGCGCCAGCAGCTTGGTTGGGCAGGTAGACTATGGCTACACCTTC. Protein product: CASSLVGQVDYGYTF.

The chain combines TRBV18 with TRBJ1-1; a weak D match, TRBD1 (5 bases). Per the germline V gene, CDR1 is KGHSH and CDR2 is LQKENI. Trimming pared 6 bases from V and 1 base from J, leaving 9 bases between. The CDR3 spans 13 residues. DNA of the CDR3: TGTGCCAGCTCGCCCGGGGGGAACACTGAAGCTTTCTTT. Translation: CASSPGGNTEAFF. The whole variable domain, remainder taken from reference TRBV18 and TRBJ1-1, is NAGVMQNPRHLVRRRGQEARLRCSPMKGHSHVYWYRQLPEEGLKFMVYLQKENIIDESGMPKERFSAEFPKEGPSILRIQQVVRGDSAAYFCASSPGGNTEAFFGQGTRLTVV.

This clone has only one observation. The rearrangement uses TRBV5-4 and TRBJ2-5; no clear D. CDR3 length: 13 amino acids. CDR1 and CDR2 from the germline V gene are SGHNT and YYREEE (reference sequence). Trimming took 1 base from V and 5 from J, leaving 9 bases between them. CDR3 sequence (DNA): TGTGCCAGCAGCTTGCAACGTCGGGAGACCCAGTACTTC. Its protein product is CASSLQRRETQYF.

The CDR3 here is CASSQGAGQGKETQYF. The CDR3 DNA reads TGTGCCAGCAGCCAAGGTGCTGGACAGGGGAAAGAGACCCAGTACTTC. J is TRBJ2-5 and V is TRBV7-9; 9 bases are a match to TRBD1. J lost 3 bases, V lost 5 bases, and 10 bases had no gene match. Germline V lookup: CDR1 SEHNR, CDR2 FQNEAQ (reference sequence). This CDR3 is built from 16 residues.

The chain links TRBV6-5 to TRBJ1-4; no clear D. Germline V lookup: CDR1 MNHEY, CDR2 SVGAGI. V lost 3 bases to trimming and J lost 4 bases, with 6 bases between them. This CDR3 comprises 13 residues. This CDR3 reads CASSYTVNEKLFF. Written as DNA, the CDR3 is TGTGCCAGCAGTTATACGGTTAATGAAAAACTGTTTTTT.

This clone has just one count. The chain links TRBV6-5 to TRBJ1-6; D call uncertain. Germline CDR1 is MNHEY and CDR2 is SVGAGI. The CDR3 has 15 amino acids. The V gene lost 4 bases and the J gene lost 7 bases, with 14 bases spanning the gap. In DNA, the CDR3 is TGTGCCAGCAGTTCCACTGAAGGGCTCAATTCACCCCTCCACTTT. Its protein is CASSSTEGLNSPLHF.